The source of this TCR beta chain is a study of T cell responses to AZD1222 COVID-19 vaccine. Whole-study results and caveats: Sampled repertoires all dated from after the peak T cell response.

Sequenced by immunoSEQ multiplex PCR; TCRdb stores in-frame clones only, minus some. The sample includes approximately 89,000 clones, about 93% of them seen just once. Germline CDR1 and CDR2: SGHAT and FQNNGV. Trimming left V 1 base short and J 8 bases short, with 11 bases between. There are 13 residues in the CDR3. Concerning this clone: Its target is unknown.

The TCR comes from an adult who received the AZD1222 COVID-19 vaccine. This material consisted of peripheral blood, taken 28 days after the second AZD1222 dose. The chain couples TRBV11-2 to TRBJ1-1; D gene unclear. CDR3 coding DNA: TGTGCCAGCAGCTTAGGCTCAATTGACGAAGCTTTCTTT. Translating gives CASSLGSIDEAFF.